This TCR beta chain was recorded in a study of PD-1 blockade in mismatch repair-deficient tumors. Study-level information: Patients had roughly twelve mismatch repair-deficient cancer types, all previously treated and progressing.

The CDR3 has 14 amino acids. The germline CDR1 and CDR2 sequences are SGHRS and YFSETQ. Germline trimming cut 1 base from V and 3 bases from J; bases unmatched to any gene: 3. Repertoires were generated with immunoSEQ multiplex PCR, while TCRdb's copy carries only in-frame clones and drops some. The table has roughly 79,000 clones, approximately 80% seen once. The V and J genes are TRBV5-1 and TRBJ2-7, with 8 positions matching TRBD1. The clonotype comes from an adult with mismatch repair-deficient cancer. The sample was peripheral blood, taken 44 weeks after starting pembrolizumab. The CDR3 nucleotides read TGCGCCAGCAGCTTGTACGACAGGGGCTACGAGCAGTACTTC. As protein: CASSLYDRGYEQYF.